These T cell receptor beta chains were read from a single sample in a study of T cell responses to AZD1222 COVID-19 vaccine. Profiled with immunoSEQ multiplex PCR; TCRdb holds only in-frame clones, not every one. Of approximately 200,000 clones in the sample, around 86% are singletons; the top ten hold about 2.5%. The source material was peripheral blood, sampled on day 0 of MenACWY control vaccination. The receptors shown here come from an adult in good health. CDR3s include the opening cysteine and the closing phenylalanine or tryptophan. The D gene is left open where the match is weak. Size is omitted from some rows. Given values are once, few, many or a class for expanded clones.

NA	TRBV5-8	TRBJ2-1	TRBD2	CASSLRLAGVSSYNEQFF	TGTGCCAGCAGCTTGAGGCTAGCGGGAGTAAGCTCCTACAATGAGCAGTTCTTC
once	TRBV4-3	TRBJ1-5	TRBD1	CASSQAHRGGQPQHF	TGCGCCAGCAGCCAGGCACACAGGGGTGGACAGCCCCAGCATTTT
NA	TRBV3-1/TRBV3-2	TRBJ1-2	NA	CASSQEGYGYTF	TGTGCCAGCAGCCAAGAAGGGTATGGCTACACCTTC
NA	TRBV6-5	TRBJ2-7	NA	CASSPGGAEQYF	TGTGCCAGCAGCCCGGGCGGAGCTGAGCAGTACTTC
NA	TRBV7-3	TRBJ1-2	NA	CASSRTGLEGYTF	TGTGCCAGCAGCCGTACAGGTCTTGAGGGCTACACCTTC
NA	TRBV10-3	TRBJ1-1	NA	CAISESIVGGTEAFF	TGTGCCATCAGTGAGTCGATTGTTGGCGGGACTGAAGCTTTCTTT
NA	TRBV10-3	TRBJ2-5	NA	CAISFLGSQETQYF	TGTGCCATCAGTTTTCTAGGTAGCCAAGAGACCCAGTACTTC
NA	TRBV29-1	TRBJ1-1	NA	CSVLNTEAFF	TGCAGCGTTTTAAACACTGAAGCTTTCTTT
NA	TRBV12-3/TRBV12-4	TRBJ1-2	NA	CASSISGVHTF	TGTGCCAGCAGTATCTCAGGGGTCCACACCTTC
NA	TRBV24-1	TRBJ1-1	TRBD1	CATRPQGANTEAFF	TGTGCCACCAGACCACAGGGGGCGAACACTGAAGCTTTCTTT
NA	TRBV27	TRBJ2-1	NA	CASSKTSPYNEQFF	TGTGCCAGCAGTAAAACTAGCCCATACAATGAGCAGTTCTTC
NA	TRBV7-9	TRBJ1-1	NA	CASSLARMGTEAFF	TGTGCCAGCAGCTTAGCCCGAATGGGCACTGAAGCTTTCTTT
NA	TRBV7-5	TRBJ1-2	NA	CVRSLLGKREQGGGYTF	TGTGTCAGAAGCTTACTGGGGAAAAGGGAACAGGGAGGAGGCTACACCTTC
NA	TRBV6-5	TRBJ1-1	NA	CASSYSGGAFF	TGTGCCAGCAGTTACTCGGGTGGCGCTTTCTTT
NA	TRBV14	TRBJ2-1	TRBD2	CASSPPGGRSNEQFF	TGTGCCAGCAGTCCCCCGGGGGGGCGTTCAAATGAGCAGTTCTTC